A single sample gave rise to the 19 T cell receptor beta chains below, sequenced in a study of blood T cell repertoires in COVID-19. Profiled with immunoSEQ multiplex PCR; TCRdb holds only in-frame clones, not every one. The data contain approximately 110,000 clones, approximately 85% of them singletons. The specimen sequenced was peripheral blood. The source of these receptors is a man aged 40-55 years with acute or convalescent COVID-19.

This chain links TRBV3-1 (or the pseudogene TRBV3-2) with TRBJ2-7; D is unresolved. Trimming removed 0 bases from V and 2 bases from J, with 8 bases in between. The germline V gene encodes CDR1 LGHDT and CDR2 YNNKEL (reference sequence). The length of the CDR3 is 14 residues. CDR3 nucleotides: TGTGCCAGCAGCCAAGACTCCCCTCCCTACGAGCAGTACTTC. The encoded protein is CASSQDSPPYEQYF.

There are a few counts of this clone. CDR3 sequence: CASSPGLMGEQYF. CDR3 in DNA: TGTGCCAGCTCACCGGGACTAATGGGCGAGCAGTACTTC. This chain uses TRBV18 with TRBJ2-7, with 7 bases aligning to TRBD2. Trimming at V came to 3 bases and at J to 6 bases, leaving 5 bases not matched to a gene. The germline V gene has CDR1 KGHSH and CDR2 LQKENI. The CDR3 has 13 residues.

The CDR3 bases are TGTGCCAGCAGCCCCTACCTAGCGGGGAGCTCCTACGAGCAGTACTTC. It is translated as CASSPYLAGSSYEQYF. This chain connects TRBV7-2 to TRBJ2-7; 9 bases are a match to TRBD2. Germline loops: CDR1 SGHTA, CDR2 FQGNSA. This CDR3 comprises 16 residues. The junction had 8 bases not matched to a gene; V was cut back by 5 bases and J by 0 bases.

V and J are TRBV7-8 and TRBJ1-2; TRBD1 might be the D (5 bases). V was shortened by 1 base and J by 5 bases, with 11 bases between the two germline ends. This CDR3 is 14 amino acids long. Germline CDR1 reads SGHVS; CDR2 reads FQNEAQ. In DNA form, the CDR3 reads TGTGCCAGCAGCTTAGGACAGTTTTTATATGGCTACACCTTC. Translating it yields CASSLGQFLYGYTF.

The V call is TRBV4-2, the J call TRBJ2-7, with TRBD2 matching over 11 bases. The CDR3 is made up of 16 amino acids. Germline trimming cut 7 bases from V and 0 bases from J; bases unmatched to any gene: 8. Germline CDR1 LGHNA, CDR2 YNFKEQ. The DNA for the CDR3 is TGTGCCAGCACCGTTGGACTAGCGGGCTTCTCCTACGAGCAGTACTTC. It yields the protein CASTVGLAGFSYEQYF.

The rearrangement links TRBV28 to TRBJ2-7; D is possibly TRBD1 (6 bases). The ends were cut back, 11 bases at V and 0 bases at J, with 14 bases in the middle. This CDR3 is 13 amino acids long. Germline V gene sequence: CDR1 MDHEN, CDR2 SYDVKM. CDR3 DNA sequence: TGTGCCTGCTCTTGGGACAACTCCTACGAGCAGTACTTC. This sequence encodes CACSWDNSYEQYF.

The chain joins TRBV4-2 to TRBJ2-2; the match to TRBD1 covers 8 bases. The ends lost 0 bases at V and 2 bases at J; junction bases unmatched: 8. CDR1 and CDR2 from the germline V gene are LGHNA and YNFKEQ. This CDR3 region has 18 residues. CDR3 amino acids: CASSQDAGGYLNTGELFF. The DNA of the CDR3 is TGTGCCAGCAGCCAAGACGCAGGGGGCTACCTAAACACCGGGGAGCTGTTTTTT.

J is TRBJ2-5 and V is TRBV2, with 10 bases matching TRBD2. The trim removed 6 bases at V and 2 bases at J, leaving 0 bases unmatched. Germline V gives CDR1 SNHLY, CDR2 FYNNEI. CDR3 length equals 13 residues. CDR3 DNA sequence: TGTGCCAGCAGGGGACTAGCGCAAGAGACCCAGTACTTC. Amino acid sequence: CASRGLAQETQYF.

CDR3 region: CASSFARPPSYEQYF. The CDR3 nucleotides read TGTGCCAGCAGTTTTGCCAGGCCCCCCTCCTACGAGCAGTACTTC. V usage is TRBV28 and J usage is TRBJ2-7; no clear D gene. In germline, CDR1 is MDHEN, CDR2 SYDVKM. CDR3 length: 15 residues. Between the trimmed V and J ends, which lost 3 bases and 0 bases, there was a span of 12 bases.

The V gene is TRBV7-9, the J gene TRBJ1-1; tentatively, D is TRBD1 (5 bases). V was trimmed by 4 bases and J by 3 bases, leaving 9 bases between them. This CDR3 has 13 amino acids. The germline CDR1 and CDR2 sequences are SEHNR and FQNEAQ (reference sequence). The CDR3 loop reads CASSWGRDTEAFF. CDR3 coding DNA: TGTGCCAGCAGCTGGGGCCGGGACACTGAAGCTTTCTTT.

This clone was seen a single time. The chain recombines TRBV28 with TRBJ1-5; D remains ambiguous. V dropped 5 bases and J dropped 0 bases, with 8 bases sitting between them. CDR1 and CDR2 (germline): MDHEN, SYDVKM. This CDR3 spans 14 amino acids. The CDR3 nucleotides read TGTGCCAGCAGTACACTAAATAGCAATCAGCCCCAGCATTTT. It translates to CASSTLNSNQPQHF.

V and J are TRBV3-1 (or the pseudogene TRBV3-2) and TRBJ1-2; unclear D gene. Trimming took 1 base from V and 5 from J, leaving 23 bases between them. Germline V gene data show CDR1 as LGHDT and CDR2 as YNNKEL (reference sequence). The CDR3 covers 18 residues. CDR3 region: CASSQGYSGSLPPYGYTF. CDR3 nucleotides: TGTGCCAGCAGCCAAGGCTATTCGGGTTCGTTGCCCCCTTATGGCTACACCTTC.

The chain employs TRBV7-6 and TRBJ2-5; tentatively, D is TRBD2 (6 bases). The germline V gene has CDR1 SGHVS and CDR2 FNYEAQ. With 8 bases removed from V and 5 bases from J, the gap between germline ends came to 12 bases. The CDR3 is 12 amino acids. The CDR3 sequence is CASRSGSETQYF. The CDR3 coding sequence is TGTGCCAGCCGTTCCGGGAGCGAGACCCAGTACTTC. The full variable domain, completed using reference TRBV7-6 and TRBJ2-5, is GAGVSQSPRYKVTKRGQDVALRCDPISGHVSLYWYRQALGQGPEFLTYFNYEAQQDKSGLPNDRFSAERPEGSISTLTIQRTEQRDSAMYRCASRSGSETQYFGPGTRLLVL.

This clone was detected once. The rearrangement uses TRBV18 and TRBJ2-5, with D perhaps matching TRBD2 (6 bases). This CDR3 spans 15 amino acids. V was shortened by 4 bases and J by 4 bases, with 16 bases between the two germline ends. CDR1 is KGHSH, CDR2 LQKENI, per germline. The CDR3 reads CASSLFRQEGETQYF. CDR3 coding DNA: TGTGCCAGCTCACTTTTTCGGCAGGAGGGAGAGACCCAGTACTTC.

The chain couples TRBV4-1 to TRBJ2-1, with TRBD2 identical over 8 bases. J lost 7 bases, V lost 3 bases, and 14 bases had no gene match. The CDR3 runs to 17 residues. Germline values: CDR1 MGHRA, CDR2 YSYEKL. The chain's CDR3 is CASSQVAAGLGRNEQFF. CDR3 in DNA: TGCGCCAGCAGCCAGGTCGCCGCGGGACTAGGCAGGAATGAGCAGTTCTTC.

The chain links TRBV5-5 to TRBJ2-7; 7 nucleotides line up with TRBD1. The CDR3 has 15 residues. CDR1 and CDR2 from the germline V gene are SGHKS and YYEKEE (reference sequence). With 3 bases clipped from V and 1 base from J, the junction kept 7 bases outside the gene matches. The CDR3 reads CASSSGTAGSYEQYF. DNA for the CDR3: TGTGCCAGCAGCTCCGGGACAGCCGGATCCTACGAGCAGTACTTC.

J is TRBJ1-1 and V is TRBV30; perhaps TRBD1 as D (5 bases). The CDR3 is made up of 13 amino acids. The germline V and J ends were trimmed by 7 bases and 8 bases, with 20 bases remaining between them. Germline CDR1 GTSNPN, CDR2 SVGIG (reference sequence). CDR3 loop: CASRGKGYLEAFF. DNA for the CDR3: TGTGCCTCGCGGGGGAAGGGGTATCTGGAAGCTTTCTTT. The full variable domain, with the rest looked up from reference TRBV30 and TRBJ1-1, is SQTIHQWPATLVQPVGSPLSLECTVEGTSNPNLYWYRQAAGRGLQLLFYSVGIGQISSEVPQNLSASRPQDRQFILSSKKLLLSDSGFYLCASRGKGYLEAFFGQGTRLTVV.

This rearrangement joins TRBV3-1 (or the pseudogene TRBV3-2) to TRBJ2-7; weak D call: TRBD2 (5 bases). The CDR3 spans 13 residues. Germline CDR1 LGHDT, CDR2 YNNKEL (reference sequence). V gave up 1 base and J gave up 7 bases, with 11 bases separating them. The DNA for the CDR3 is TGTGCCAGCAGCCAAGTAGGAGGTGGTGAGCAGTACTTC. Residues: CASSQVGGGEQYF.

The chain recombines TRBV18 with TRBJ2-1; D unresolved. The CDR3 covers 12 residues. Germline CDR1 is KGHSH and CDR2 is LQKENI. The V and J ends lost 2 bases and 12 bases respectively, with 11 bases between them. The DNA for the CDR3 is TGTGCCAGCTCACCAGGGCAGCCCCCGCAGTTCTTC. Translated, it gives CASSPGQPPQFF.